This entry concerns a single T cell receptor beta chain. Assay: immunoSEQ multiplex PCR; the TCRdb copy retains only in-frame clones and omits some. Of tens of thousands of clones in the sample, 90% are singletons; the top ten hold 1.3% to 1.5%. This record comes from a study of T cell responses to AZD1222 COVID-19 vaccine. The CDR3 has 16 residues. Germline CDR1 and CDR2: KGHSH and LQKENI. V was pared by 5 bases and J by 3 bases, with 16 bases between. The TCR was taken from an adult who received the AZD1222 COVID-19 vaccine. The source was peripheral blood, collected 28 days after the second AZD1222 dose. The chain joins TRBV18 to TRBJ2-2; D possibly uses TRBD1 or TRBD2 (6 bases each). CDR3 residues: CASSSRPGADTGELFF. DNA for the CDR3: TGTGCCAGCTCATCCAGGCCGGGGGCAGACACCGGGGAGCTGTTTTTT.